This T cell receptor beta chain emerged from a study of beta chain features in type 1 diabetes. This clone was detected only a few times. Its specificity is not known. Study-wide results and limits: Among all four CD4+ subsets, Type 1 diabetes patients had TCRB CDR3s that were moderately but significantly shorter. Naive, central memory and regulatory TCRB repertoires appeared more similar among patients than healthy donors.

Sequencing targeted expressed TCRB transcripts, as all isolated RNA had been reverse transcribed. There were 3 million to 4 million reads on average in the naive, central memory and regulatory T cell samples. Sequencing used immunoSEQ multiplex PCR; TCRdb keeps in-frame clones, though not all of them. The table records a few hundred thousand clones, over 9% of them present only once. This sequence originates from a man aged 25-45 years with type 1 diabetes. The sequenced sample was central memory CD4+ T cells from blood.

CDR3 nucleotides: TGTGCCAGCTCACCAACCGGGACAGGCCCACCGCCCTACGAGCAGTACTTC. Translating it yields CASSPTGTGPPPYEQYF. This sequence joins TRBV18 and TRBJ2-7, with TRBD1 identical over 8 bases. V shed 2 bases, J shed 2 bases, and the junction held 11 bases outside the gene matches. Germline CDR1 reads KGHSH; CDR2 reads LQKENI. This CDR3 comprises 17 residues.